The clone carrying this T cell receptor (beta chain) has at least ten counts. The antigen is not known. The V gene's germline CDR1 is SGHVS and CDR2 FNYEAQ. V was cut by 3 bases and J by 1 base, with 9 bases left in between. CDR3 length equals 14 residues. The record originates from a study of molecular identifiers for immune sequencing clone quantification. Study conclusions and caveats: Clonotypes topping 20 RNA copies carried over 97% of effector molecules but under 1% of naive ones.

TCRdb processed the PCR reads anew with MiXCR; each CDR3 protein has one entry. Among hundreds of thousands of distinct CDR3 sequences, 15% to 20% were seen once, and the ten largest hold about 0.9%. The sequenced sample consisted of naive CD8+ T cells from blood, with Jurkat cell RNA spiked in. The subset here: FACS-sorted CD8+CD4-CCR7+CD45RA+ naive T cells. V gene TRBV7-6 combines with J gene TRBJ2-5; D not resolved. This TCR was sampled from a human donor in good health. Some libraries in this study had Jurkat cell RNA spiked in. In nucleotides, the CDR3 is TGTGCCAGCAGCTTTCCGGGCCCCCAAGAGACCCAGTACTTC. Its translation: CASSFPGPQETQYF.